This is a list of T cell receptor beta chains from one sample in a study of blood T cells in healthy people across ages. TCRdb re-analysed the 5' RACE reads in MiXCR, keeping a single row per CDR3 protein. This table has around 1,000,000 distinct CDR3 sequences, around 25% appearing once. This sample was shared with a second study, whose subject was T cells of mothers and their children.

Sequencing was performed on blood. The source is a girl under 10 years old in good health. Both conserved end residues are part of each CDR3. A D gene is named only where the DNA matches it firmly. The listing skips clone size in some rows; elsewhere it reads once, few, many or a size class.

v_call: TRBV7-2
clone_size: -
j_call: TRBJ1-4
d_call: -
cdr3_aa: CASSRHGATTNEKLFF
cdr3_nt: TGTGCCAGCAGCCGCCACGGGGCCACAACTAATGAAAAACTGTTTTTT

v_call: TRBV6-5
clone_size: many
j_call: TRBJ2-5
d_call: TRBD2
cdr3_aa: CASSFVAGVQETQYF
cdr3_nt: TGTGCCAGCAGTTTCGTAGCGGGAGTCCAAGAGACCCAGTACTTC

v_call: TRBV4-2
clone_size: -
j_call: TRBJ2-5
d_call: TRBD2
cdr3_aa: CASSLLMLAGGRGEETQYF
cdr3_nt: TGTGCCAGCAGCCTTTTAATGCTAGCGGGGGGTCGGGGGGAGGAGACCCAGTACTTC

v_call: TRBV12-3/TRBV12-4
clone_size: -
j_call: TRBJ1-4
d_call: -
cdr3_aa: CASSLRVPINEKLFF
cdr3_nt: TGTGCCAGCAGTTTAAGGGTTCCAATTAATGAAAAACTGTTTTTT

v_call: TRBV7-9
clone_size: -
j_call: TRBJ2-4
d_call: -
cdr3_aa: CASSHRDLAKNIQYF
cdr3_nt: TGTGCCAGCAGCCACCGGGACCTAGCCAAAAACATTCAGTACTTC

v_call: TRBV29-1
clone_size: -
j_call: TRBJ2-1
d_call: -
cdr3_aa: CSVVLATYNEQFF
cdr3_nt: TGCAGCGTTGTTCTAGCGACCTACAATGAGCAGTTCTTC

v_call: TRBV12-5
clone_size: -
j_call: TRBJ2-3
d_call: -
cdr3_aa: CASGPHPGLDTQYF
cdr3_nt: TGTGCTAGTGGCCCCCACCCGGGCCTGGATACGCAGTATTTT

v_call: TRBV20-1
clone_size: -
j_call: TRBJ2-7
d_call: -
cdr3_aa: CSAPRRDTRNHEQYF
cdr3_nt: TGCAGTGCCCCGCGAAGGGACACAAGAAACCACGAGCAGTACTTC

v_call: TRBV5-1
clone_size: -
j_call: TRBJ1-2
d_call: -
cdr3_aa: CASSSPGRDQGYTF
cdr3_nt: TGCGCCAGCAGCTCACCTGGCCGGGATCAAGGCTACACCTTC

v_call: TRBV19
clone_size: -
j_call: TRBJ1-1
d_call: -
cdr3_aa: CASSILFGSVLDFF
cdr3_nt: TGTGCCAGTAGTATATTGTTTGGATCAGTGTTGGATTTCTTT

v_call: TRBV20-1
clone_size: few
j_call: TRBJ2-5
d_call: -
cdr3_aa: CSARDRGRAWGQEAQYF
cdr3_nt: TGCAGTGCTAGAGATCGTGGGAGGGCCTGGGGGCAAGAGGCCCAGTACTTC

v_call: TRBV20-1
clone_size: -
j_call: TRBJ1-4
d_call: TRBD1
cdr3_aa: CSARTGGTVEKLFF
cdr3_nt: TGCAGTGCACGAACAGGGGGCACGGTTGAAAAACTGTTTTTT

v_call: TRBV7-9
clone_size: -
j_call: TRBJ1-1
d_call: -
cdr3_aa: CASSLDFGGSVAFF
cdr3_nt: TGTGCCAGCAGCTTAGATTTCGGGGGGAGTGTAGCTTTCTTT

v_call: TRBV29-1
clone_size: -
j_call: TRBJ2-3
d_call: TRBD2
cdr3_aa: CSGRRGGPADTQYF
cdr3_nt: TGCAGCGGAAGGCGGGGGGGGCCTGCAGATACGCAGTATTTT

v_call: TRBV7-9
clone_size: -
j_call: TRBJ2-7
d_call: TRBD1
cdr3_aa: CASSRDDGQGYEQYF
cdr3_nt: TGTGCCAGCAGCAGAGACGATGGACAGGGCTACGAGCAGTACTTC

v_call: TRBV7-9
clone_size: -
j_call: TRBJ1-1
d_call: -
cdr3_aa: CASSSPGRGGFGAFF
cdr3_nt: TGTGCCAGCAGCTCTCCGGGACGGGGCGGGTTTGGGGCTTTCTTT

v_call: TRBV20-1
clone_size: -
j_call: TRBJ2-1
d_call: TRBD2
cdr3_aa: CSARDYLAGAGEQFF
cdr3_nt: TGCAGTGCTAGAGATTATCTAGCGGGAGCAGGCGAGCAGTTCTTC

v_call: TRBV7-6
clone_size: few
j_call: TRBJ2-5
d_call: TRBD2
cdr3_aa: CASSGLPGTTKETQYF
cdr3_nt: TGTGCCAGCAGCGGTTTGCCCGGGACTACAAAAGAGACCCAGTACTTC

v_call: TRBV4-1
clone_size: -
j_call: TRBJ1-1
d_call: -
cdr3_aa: CASSQDLGGTTTEAFF
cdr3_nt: TGCGCCAGCAGCCAAGATCTAGGCGGAACGACCACTGAAGCTTTCTTT

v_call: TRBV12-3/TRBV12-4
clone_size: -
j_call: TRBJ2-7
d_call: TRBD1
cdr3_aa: CASSIYGTGYEQYF
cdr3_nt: TGTGCCAGCAGTATTTACGGGACAGGTTACGAGCAGTACTTC

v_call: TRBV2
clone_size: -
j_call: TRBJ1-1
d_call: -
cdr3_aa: CASTGNGGVTEAFF
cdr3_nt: TGTGCCAGCACCGGAAATGGGGGCGTCACGGAAGCTTTCTTT

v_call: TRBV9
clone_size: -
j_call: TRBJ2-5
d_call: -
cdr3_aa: CASSVYGSLGETQYF
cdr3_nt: TGTGCCAGCAGCGTCTACGGGAGCCTGGGAGAGACCCAGTACTTC

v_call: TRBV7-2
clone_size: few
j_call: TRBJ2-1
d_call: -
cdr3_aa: CATTVGGTINFEDYNEQFF
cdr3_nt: TGTGCCACCACCGTAGGGGGGACTATTAACTTTGAAGACTACAATGAGCAGTTCTTC

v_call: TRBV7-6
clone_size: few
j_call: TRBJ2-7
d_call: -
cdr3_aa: CASSSAPTLPYEQYF
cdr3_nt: TGTGCCAGCAGCTCCGCTCCCACCCTTCCCTACGAGCAGTACTTC

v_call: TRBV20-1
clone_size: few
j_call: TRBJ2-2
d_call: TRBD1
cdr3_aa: CSARGAGTGLTGELFF
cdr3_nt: TGCAGTGCTAGGGGAGCCGGGACAGGGTTGACCGGGGAGCTGTTTTTT

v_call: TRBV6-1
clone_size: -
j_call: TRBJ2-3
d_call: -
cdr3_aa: CASSENRARTDTQYF
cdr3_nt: TGTGCCAGCAGTGAAAACAGGGCCCGCACAGATACGCAGTATTTT

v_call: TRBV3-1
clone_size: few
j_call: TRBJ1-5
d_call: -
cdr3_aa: CASSQDRVEPQHF
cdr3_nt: TGTGCCAGCAGCCAAGACAGGGTCGAGCCCCAGCATTTT

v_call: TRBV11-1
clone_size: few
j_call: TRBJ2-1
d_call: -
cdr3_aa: CASSYYLGDNEQFF
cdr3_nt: TGTGCCAGCAGCTACTACCTAGGGGACAATGAGCAGTTCTTC

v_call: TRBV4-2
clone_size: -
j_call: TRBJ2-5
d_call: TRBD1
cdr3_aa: CASSQEGTTGGGETQYF
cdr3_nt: TGTGCCAGCAGCCAAGAAGGCACGACAGGGGGAGGTGAGACCCAGTACTTC

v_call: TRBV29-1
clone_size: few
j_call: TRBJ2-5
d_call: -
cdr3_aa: CSVVSGDGTQYF
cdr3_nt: TGCAGCGTTGTAAGCGGCGATGGGACCCAGTACTTC

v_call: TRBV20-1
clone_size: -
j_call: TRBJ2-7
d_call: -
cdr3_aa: CSARVDRGLTYEQYF
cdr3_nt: TGCAGTGCTAGAGTAGACAGGGGACTAACCTACGAGCAGTACTTC

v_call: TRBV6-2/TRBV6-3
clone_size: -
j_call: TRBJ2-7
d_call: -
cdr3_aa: CASSYRGTEPYEQYF
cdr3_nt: TGTGCCAGCAGTTATCGAGGAACAGAGCCCTACGAGCAGTACTTC

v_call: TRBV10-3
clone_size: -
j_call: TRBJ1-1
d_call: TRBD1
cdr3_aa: CAIGDPGTANTEAFF
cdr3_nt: TGTGCCATCGGTGATCCCGGGACAGCAAACACTGAAGCTTTCTTT

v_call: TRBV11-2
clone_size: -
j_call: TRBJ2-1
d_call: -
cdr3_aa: CASSLVFDGTYNEQFF
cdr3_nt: TGTGCCAGCAGCTTAGTCTTTGACGGCACCTACAATGAGCAGTTCTTC

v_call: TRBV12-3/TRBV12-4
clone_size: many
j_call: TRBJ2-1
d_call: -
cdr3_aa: CASTTDLSEGSVDEQFF
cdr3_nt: TGTGCCAGCACGACGGACTTGAGCGAAGGTTCAGTGGATGAGCAGTTCTTC

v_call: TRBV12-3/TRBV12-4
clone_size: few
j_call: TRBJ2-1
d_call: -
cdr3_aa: CASTPTDSGEQFF
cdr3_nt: TGTGCCAGCACCCCAACGGACAGTGGTGAGCAGTTCTTC

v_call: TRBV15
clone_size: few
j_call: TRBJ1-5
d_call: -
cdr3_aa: CATSLVIHSSNQPQHF
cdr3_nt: TGTGCCACCAGCCTCGTCATCCACTCTAGCAATCAGCCCCAGCATTTT

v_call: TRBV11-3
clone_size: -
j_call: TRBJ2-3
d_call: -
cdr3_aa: CASSLEPGDTQYF
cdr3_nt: TGTGCCAGCAGCTTAGAGCCGGGGGATACGCAGTATTTT

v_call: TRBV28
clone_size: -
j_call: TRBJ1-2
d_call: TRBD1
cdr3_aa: CASSDRAGGYTF
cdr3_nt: TGTGCCAGCAGTGACAGGGCCGGTGGCTACACCTTC

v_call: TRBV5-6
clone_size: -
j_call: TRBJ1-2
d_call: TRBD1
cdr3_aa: CASSWGTGPSGYTF
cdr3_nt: TGTGCCAGCAGCTGGGGGACAGGTCCGTCGGGCTACACCTTC

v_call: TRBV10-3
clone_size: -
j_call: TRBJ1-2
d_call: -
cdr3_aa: CAISGTLIGYGYTF
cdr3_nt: TGTGCCATCAGTGGTACGTTGATTGGCTATGGCTACACCTTC

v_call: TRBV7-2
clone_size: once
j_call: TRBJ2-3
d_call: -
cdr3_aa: CTSSLYGADTQYF
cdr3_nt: TGTACCAGCAGCTTATATGGAGCAGATACGCAGTATTTT

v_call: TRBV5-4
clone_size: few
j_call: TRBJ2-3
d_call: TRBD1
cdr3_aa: CASSLDRGQDTQYF
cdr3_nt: TGTGCCAGCAGCCTGGACAGGGGGCAAGATACGCAGTATTTT

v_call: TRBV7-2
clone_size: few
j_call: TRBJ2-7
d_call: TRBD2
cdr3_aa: CASSRATSGGKGDEQYF
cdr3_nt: TGTGCCAGCAGCCGCGCGACTAGCGGGGGTAAAGGGGACGAGCAGTACTTC

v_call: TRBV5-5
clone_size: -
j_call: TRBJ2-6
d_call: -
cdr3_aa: CASSLLIPGANVLTF
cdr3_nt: TGTGCCAGCAGCTTGTTAATTCCCGGGGCCAACGTCCTGACTTTC

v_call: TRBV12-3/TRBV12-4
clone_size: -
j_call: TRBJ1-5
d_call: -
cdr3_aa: CASSLGPGEPQHF
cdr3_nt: TGTGCCAGCAGTTTAGGTCCGGGAGAGCCCCAGCATTTT

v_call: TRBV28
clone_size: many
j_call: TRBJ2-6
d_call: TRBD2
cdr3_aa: CASRHRLAERGSGANVLTF
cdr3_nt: TGTGCCAGCAGGCATAGACTAGCGGAAAGAGGCTCTGGGGCCAACGTCCTGACTTTC

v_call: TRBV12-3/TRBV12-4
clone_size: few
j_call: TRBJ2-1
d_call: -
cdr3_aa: CASVLGGNEQFF
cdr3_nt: TGTGCCAGCGTACTGGGGGGTAATGAGCAGTTCTTC

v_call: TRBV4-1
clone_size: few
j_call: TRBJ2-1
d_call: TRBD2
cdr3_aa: CASSPGLGIYNEQFF
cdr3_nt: TGCGCCAGCAGCCCGGGACTAGGGATATACAATGAGCAGTTCTTC

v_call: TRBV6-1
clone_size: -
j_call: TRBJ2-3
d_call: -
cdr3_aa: CASTGDLSPDTQYF
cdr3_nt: TGTGCCAGCACCGGGGACCTTTCCCCAGATACGCAGTATTTT

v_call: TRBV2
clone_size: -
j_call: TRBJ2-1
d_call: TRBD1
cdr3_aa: CASSEASPGTGDGDEQFF
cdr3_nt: TGTGCCAGCAGTGAAGCCAGCCCCGGGACAGGGGACGGCGATGAGCAGTTCTTC

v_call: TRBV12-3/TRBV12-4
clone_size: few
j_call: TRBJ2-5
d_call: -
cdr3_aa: CASQGGGETQYF
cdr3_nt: TGTGCCAGCCAGGGGGGGGGAGAGACCCAGTACTTC

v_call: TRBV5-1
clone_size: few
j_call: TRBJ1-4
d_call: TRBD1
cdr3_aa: CASSPIGQALNEKLFF
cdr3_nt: TGCGCCAGCAGCCCGATTGGACAGGCCCTTAATGAAAAACTGTTTTTT

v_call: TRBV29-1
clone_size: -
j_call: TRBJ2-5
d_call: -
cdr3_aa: CSVERGQETQYF
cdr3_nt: TGCAGCGTTGAGAGGGGCCAAGAGACCCAGTACTTC